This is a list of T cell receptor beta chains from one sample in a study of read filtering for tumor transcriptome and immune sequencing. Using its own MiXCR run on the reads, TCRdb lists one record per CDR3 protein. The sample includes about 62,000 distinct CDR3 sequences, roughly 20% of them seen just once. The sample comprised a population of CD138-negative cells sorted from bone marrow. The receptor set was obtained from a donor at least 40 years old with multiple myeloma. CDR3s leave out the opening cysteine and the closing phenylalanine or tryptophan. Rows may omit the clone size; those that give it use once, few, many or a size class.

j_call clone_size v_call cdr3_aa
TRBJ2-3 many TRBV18 ASSPPNSGDTDTQY
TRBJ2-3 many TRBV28 ASSLSQNTDTQY
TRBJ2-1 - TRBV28 ASSLDVAGDEQL
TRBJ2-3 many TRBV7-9 ASSSVVRGTDTQY
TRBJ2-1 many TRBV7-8 ASSFFSWADEQF
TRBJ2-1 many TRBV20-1 SARVAGGRYEQF
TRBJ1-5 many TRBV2 ASSEHLNQPQH
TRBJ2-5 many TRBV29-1 SVPPSGRGGETQY
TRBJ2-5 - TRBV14 ASSQDVAAGLQETQY
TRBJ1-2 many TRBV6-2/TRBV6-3 ASSYNRGDGYT
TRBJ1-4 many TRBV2 ASSEVRGVGEKLF
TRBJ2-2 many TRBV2 ASTLRDTGELF
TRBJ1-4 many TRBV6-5 ASSSPGTNEKLF
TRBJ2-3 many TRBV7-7 ASSLVDSDTQY
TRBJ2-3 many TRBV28 ASSRDDTDTQY
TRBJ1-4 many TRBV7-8 ASSPTENNEKLF
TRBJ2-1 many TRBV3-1 ASSPEGDPRNEQF
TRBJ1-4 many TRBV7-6 ASSPRGGWTNEKLF
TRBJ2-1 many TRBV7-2 ASSLLAGEYNEQF
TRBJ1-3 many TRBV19 ASSLQAMTGNTIY
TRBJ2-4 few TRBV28 ASSFMAGGKNIQY
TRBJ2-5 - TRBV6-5 ASSYGTWGKTQY
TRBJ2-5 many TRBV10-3 AIKPDRGQETQY
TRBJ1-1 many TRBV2 ASREQGMGTEAF
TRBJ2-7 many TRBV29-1 SVAASGGYEQY
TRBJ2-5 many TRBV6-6 ASNRQGSAETQY
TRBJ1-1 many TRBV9 ASSAASPSTEAF
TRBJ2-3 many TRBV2 ASSVRDRTDTQY
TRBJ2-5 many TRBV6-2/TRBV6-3 ASRTSGVPETQY
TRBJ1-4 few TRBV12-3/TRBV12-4 ASSFRGGNEKLF
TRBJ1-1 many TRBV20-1 SAGWTAPHTEAF
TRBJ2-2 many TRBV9 ASSVGTYNTGELF
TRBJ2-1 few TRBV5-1 ASSLSSGGRDERF
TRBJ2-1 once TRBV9 ASGVGPYNEQF
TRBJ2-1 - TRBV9 ASSGSGGRNNEQF
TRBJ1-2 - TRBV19 ASSVGSDRNYGYT
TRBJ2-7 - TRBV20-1 SAGSFPLSYEQY
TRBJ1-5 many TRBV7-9 ASSLGQGLQPQH
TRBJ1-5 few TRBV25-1 ASSEPGNQPQH
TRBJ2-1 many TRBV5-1 ASSLEGLPPKNEQF
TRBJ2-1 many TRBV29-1 SVEVLQREQF
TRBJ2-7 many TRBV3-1 ASSQERASSYEQY
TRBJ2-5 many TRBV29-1 SVPPLNQETQY
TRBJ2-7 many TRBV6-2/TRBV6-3 ASSYSSEVYEQY
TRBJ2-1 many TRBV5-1 ASSWGLAGGNEQF
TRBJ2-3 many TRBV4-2 ASSQEPGGVDTQY
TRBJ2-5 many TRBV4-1 ASSHEAGGLETQY
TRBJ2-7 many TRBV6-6 ASRDTGQISYEQY
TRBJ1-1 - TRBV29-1 SVPRRKTEAF
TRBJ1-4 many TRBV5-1 ASSLRTGGLEKLF
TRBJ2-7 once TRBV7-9 ASSVTVTYVQY
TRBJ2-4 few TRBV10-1 ASSEDSVKNIQY
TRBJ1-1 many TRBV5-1 ASSLAGRSEAF
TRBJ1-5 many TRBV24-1 ATSEPGEGQPQH
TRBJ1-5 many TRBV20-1 SASRVGTAGNQPQH